This T cell receptor (beta chain) was found in a study of identical twins. This clonotype was seen only a few times. Its antigen is not identified. CDR1 is GTSNPN and CDR2 is SVGIG in the germline V gene (reference sequence). V shed 4 bases and J shed 5 bases, with 14 bases lying between them. The CDR3 consists of 13 residues. Unique molecular identifiers were in the cDNA, with template-switch universal primer binding. TCRdb redid the calling of the 5' RACE reads with MiXCR, one entry per CDR3 protein. The sample has approximately 140,000 distinct CDR3 sequences, approximately 3.5% seen once. Study outcomes and limitations: A partial confounding effect on zero-insertion analyses could come from invariant MAIT and iNKT cells. Reduced insertions were recorded for abundant cord blood beta clonotypes, with no such pattern in memory repertoires. Weaker excess twin sharing was observed in beta out-of-frame sequences.

The receptor was derived from a man aged 18 to 29 in good health. The J gene is TRBJ1-1, the V gene TRBV30, with a tentative D call TRBD1 (6 bases). What was sequenced was memory T cells sorted from blood. The CDR3 region is CAWKRQGSTEAFF. Written as DNA, the CDR3 is TGTGCCTGGAAACGTCAGGGGAGTACTGAAGCTTTCTTT.